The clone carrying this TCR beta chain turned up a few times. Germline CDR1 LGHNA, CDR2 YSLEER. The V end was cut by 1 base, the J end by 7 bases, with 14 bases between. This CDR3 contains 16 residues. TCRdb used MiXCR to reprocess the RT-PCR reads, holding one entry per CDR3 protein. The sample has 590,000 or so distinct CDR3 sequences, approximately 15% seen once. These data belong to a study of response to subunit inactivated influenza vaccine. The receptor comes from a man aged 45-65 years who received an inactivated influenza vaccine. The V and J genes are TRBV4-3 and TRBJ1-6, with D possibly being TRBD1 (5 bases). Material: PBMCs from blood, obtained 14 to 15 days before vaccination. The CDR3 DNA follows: TGCGCCAGCAGCCAAGCTAAAGGGGCTTGGAATTCACCCCTCCACTTT. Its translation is CASSQAKGAWNSPLHF.